Listed below are T cell receptor beta chains from one sample, sequenced in a study of blood T cell repertoires in COVID-19. The protocol was immunoSEQ multiplex PCR, while the TCRdb copy is restricted to in-frame clones and leaves out a portion. The sample consists of 200,000 to 300,000 clones, roughly 81% of them appearing once. The sample was peripheral blood. The receptors come from a man between 45 and 60 years old with acute or convalescent COVID-19. Each CDR3 is given with its conserved first and last residue. The D gene is left open where the match is weak. A row's size may be missing; if present it is once, few, many or a size class.

. TRBJ2-2 TRBD1 TRBV5-1 TGCGCCAGCAGCCTGACAGGGGGGCACGGGGAGCTGTTTTTT CASSLTGGHGELFF
. TRBJ2-5 . TRBV12-3/TRBV12-4 TGTGCCAGCAGCCTTACAGCACAAGAGACCCAGTACTTC CASSLTAQETQYF
. TRBJ1-3 . TRBV18 TGTGCCAGCTCACCCGGACAGGGAAACACCATATATTTT CASSPGQGNTIYF
. TRBJ1-1 . TRBV5-1 TGCGCCAGCAGCTCCAGGGGAGGGGGAAACACTGAAGCTTTCTTT CASSSRGGGNTEAFF
. TRBJ1-6 . TRBV7-9 TGTGCCAGCAGCCGCGACAGCGATAATTCACCCCTCCACTTT CASSRDSDNSPLHF
. TRBJ2-7 TRBD1 TRBV19 TGTGCCAGTAGTAAAGACAGGGACGAGCAGTACTTC CASSKDRDEQYF
. TRBJ2-7 TRBD1 TRBV6-1 TGTGCCAGCAGTGAATCGGGACAGAGCTCCTACGAGCAGTACTTC CASSESGQSSYEQYF
. TRBJ1-2 . TRBV10-3 TGTGCCATCAGTGAGGCAGATTATGGCTACACCTTC CAISEADYGYTF
. TRBJ2-1 TRBD2 TRBV20-1 TGCAGTGCTAGTGTAGCGGGAGGCCAATCCTACAATGAGCAGTTCTTC CSASVAGGQSYNEQFF
few TRBJ2-7 . TRBV7-9 TGTGCCAGCACCTGGACAGCCGGTGACGAGCAGTACTTC CASTWTAGDEQYF
. TRBJ1-4 . TRBV5-6 TGTGCCAGCAGCTTACTCCAACCGGGAGCCACTAATGAAAAACTGTTTTTT CASSLLQPGATNEKLFF
once TRBJ2-7 TRBD2 TRBV10-2 TGCGCCAGCAGTGATAGCGGGGAAGCCTACGAGCAGTACTTC CASSDSGEAYEQYF
. TRBJ1-2 . TRBV28 TGTGCCAGCAGTTTAGAGGAACCGGGAGGCTACACCTTC CASSLEEPGGYTF
. TRBJ2-1 . TRBV19 TGTGCCAGTAGTATTCGGAGCGGCTCCTACAATGAGCAGTTCTTC CASSIRSGSYNEQFF
. TRBJ2-7 TRBD2 TRBV6-5 TGTGCCAGCAGTTACCAAGCGGGAGGATCCTACGAGCAGTACTTC CASSYQAGGSYEQYF
once TRBJ2-5 TRBD2 TRBV30 TGTGCCTGGAGGGGACTAGCGGATGAGACCCAGTACTTC CAWRGLADETQYF
. TRBJ2-3 TRBD1 TRBV7-3 TGTGCCAGCAGCCCAACCGGGACAGAAACAGATACGCAGTATTTT CASSPTGTETDTQYF
. TRBJ2-3 . TRBV13 TGTGCCAGCAGCTTCAACGGGAGAGGCACAGATACGCAGTATTTT CASSFNGRGTDTQYF
. TRBJ2-1 TRBD2 TRBV7-2 TGTGCCAGCAGCTTAACTAGCGACCCCGTCTACAATGAGCAGTTCTTC CASSLTSDPVYNEQFF
. TRBJ1-1 TRBD1 TRBV5-5 TGTGCCAGCCGATCACAGACAGGGGTTAGGACTGAAGCTTTCTTT CASRSQTGVRTEAFF
. TRBJ2-7 TRBD2 TRBV18 TGTGCCAGCTCACCACCGGGGGGGGGTATAACCTCCTACGAGCAGTACTTC CASSPPGGGITSYEQYF
few TRBJ1-3 TRBD1 TRBV6-5 TGTGCCAGCAGCGGGACAGGGGCTCTATATTTT CASSGTGALYF
few TRBJ1-2 . TRBV3-1/TRBV3-2 TGTGCCAGCAGCCCCCTGGCAGGGAACTATGGCTACACCTTC CASSPLAGNYGYTF
. TRBJ2-1 . TRBV18 TGTGCCAGCTCACTTAATGCCGGGGACAATGAGCAGTTCTTC CASSLNAGDNEQFF
few TRBJ2-2 . TRBV27 TGTGCCAGCAGTTTTGAGGGCAGGTCGATCACCGGGGAGCTGTTTTTT CASSFEGRSITGELFF
. TRBJ2-3 TRBD2 TRBV27 TGTGCCAGCAAGCCCTTCGGAAGCGGGAGGGCAGATACGCAGTATTTT CASKPFGSGRADTQYF
. TRBJ1-5 . TRBV7-9 TGTGCCAGCAGTCCGACAGGCAATCAGCCCCAGCATTTT CASSPTGNQPQHF
. TRBJ1-2 . TRBV5-5 TGTGCCAGCAGACTGACCTCCGGGGGGGAGTATGGCTACACCTTC CASRLTSGGEYGYTF
. TRBJ1-2 . TRBV28 TGTGCCAGCAGTTTATGGGAGGGCTCCTATGGCTACACCTTC CASSLWEGSYGYTF
. TRBJ1-2 . TRBV3-1/TRBV3-2 TGTGCCAGCAGCCATGGCATAGCCAACTATGGCTACACCTTC CASSHGIANYGYTF
. TRBJ2-7 TRBD1 TRBV11-3 TGTGCCAGCAGCCCTCGGACAGGGGGCGGAGGCGAGCAGTACTTC CASSPRTGGGGEQYF
. TRBJ2-1 . TRBV6-5 TGTGCCAGCAGTTCCCCCCCGCTACCTATTAATGAGCAGTTCTTC CASSSPPLPINEQFF
. TRBJ1-2 . TRBV4-1 TGCGCCAGCAGCCAAGATCCGACAGAAGATGGCTACACCTTC CASSQDPTEDGYTF
. TRBJ1-2 . TRBV5-5 TGTGCCAGCAGCTTGGAGACAGTTAGCTATGGCTACACCTTC CASSLETVSYGYTF
few TRBJ1-6 . TRBV7-9 TGTGCCAGCAGCTTAGGGCCTAATTCACCCCTCCACTTT CASSLGPNSPLHF
. TRBJ1-1 . TRBV30 TGTGCTGGGCAGCCGGGGAATACTGAAGCTTTCTTT CAGQPGNTEAFF
. TRBJ1-4 . TRBV6-5 TGTGCCAGCAACCACGCGGGCAGAGGAGAAAAACTGTTTTTT CASNHAGRGEKLFF
once TRBJ2-5 . TRBV9 TGTGCCAGCAGCATACACGGGAAGGAGACCCAGTACTTC CASSIHGKETQYF
. TRBJ1-5 . TRBV5-8 TGTGCCAGCAGGACCCGGGGGGGCTTGCAGCCCCAGCATTTT CASRTRGGLQPQHF
. TRBJ1-5 . TRBV10-3 TGTGCCATCAGTGAGTCGGGGGGTAGAGGCAATCAGCCCCAGCATTTT CAISESGGRGNQPQHF
. TRBJ2-5 . TRBV21-1 TGTGCCAGCAGCAAAGCCGCAGGGTGTTGGGAGACCCAGTACTTC CASSKAAGCWETQYF
. TRBJ2-7 TRBD2 TRBV5-1 TGCGCCAGCAGCTGGGGAGCTAGCGGGGGGGCCTACGAGCAGTACTTC CASSWGASGGAYEQYF
few TRBJ1-6 . TRBV3-1/TRBV3-2 TGTGCCAGCAGCCAAGAAGGGGGTAGCTCACCCCTCCACTTT CASSQEGGSSPLHF
. TRBJ1-6 . TRBV7-6 TGTGCCAGCAGCCCATTTTCTGGGCAGGGTTTCAATTCACCCCTCCACTTT CASSPFSGQGFNSPLHF
. TRBJ1-4 TRBD1 TRBV25-1 TGTGCCAGCAGAGACAGGGGCGATGAAAAACTGTTTTTT CASRDRGDEKLFF
once TRBJ2-7 . TRBV9 TGTGCCAGCAGCGATCCGTCAGGTGGGCCCCTGGGTTTCGAGCAGTACTTC CASSDPSGGPLGFEQYF
. TRBJ2-1 TRBD2 TRBV19 TGTGCCAGTAGTATCTCCATTGCGGGAGGCTCCTACAATGAGCAGTTCTTC CASSISIAGGSYNEQFF
. TRBJ2-7 . TRBV19 TGTGCCAGTAGTATAGGGGGTCGATCGGGATCGCCATATCGGGACTACGAGCAGTACTTC CASSIGGRSGSPYRDYEQYF